This T cell receptor beta chain was observed in a study of cytomegalovirus exposure and HLA in healthy donors. A remark on this clone: The antigen is not known.

General study findings and limits: Some TCR beta chains (around 180 of them) were listed as cytomegalovirus-associated. About 87% or about 30% of the time was how often most TCR beta V segments were productive, according to an earlier analysis.

The PCR ran on 60 Vbeta and 13 Jbeta primers. Sequencing was performed with immunoSEQ multiplex PCR; in TCRdb, only in-frame clones are kept and a portion is missing. The table has tens of thousands of clones, 70% seen once. When sampled, the donors appeared nominally healthy, though they likely had unrecorded immune exposures. The V and J ends lost 4 bases and 5 bases, in that order; junction bases with no gene match: 9. Germline-derived CDR1 and CDR2 are SGHRS and YFSETQ. This CDR3 has 16 amino acids. The sample consisted of PBMCs. The receptor's source is an older woman in good health and CMV-seropositive. This rearrangement joins TRBV5-1 to TRBJ2-5; 12 bases fit TRBD2. CDR3 sequence reads: CASSGPSGGAWETQYF. CDR3 bases: TGCGCCAGCAGCGGGCCTAGCGGGGGGGCCTGGGAGACCCAGTACTTC. The full variable domain, in which reference TRBV5-1 and TRBJ2-5 provide the parts outside the CDR3, is KAGVTQTPRYLIKTRGQQVTLSCSPISGHRSVSWYQQTPGQGLQFLFEYFSETQRNKGNFPGRFSGRQFSNSRSEMNVSTLELGDSALYLCASSGPSGGAWETQYFGPGTRLLVL.